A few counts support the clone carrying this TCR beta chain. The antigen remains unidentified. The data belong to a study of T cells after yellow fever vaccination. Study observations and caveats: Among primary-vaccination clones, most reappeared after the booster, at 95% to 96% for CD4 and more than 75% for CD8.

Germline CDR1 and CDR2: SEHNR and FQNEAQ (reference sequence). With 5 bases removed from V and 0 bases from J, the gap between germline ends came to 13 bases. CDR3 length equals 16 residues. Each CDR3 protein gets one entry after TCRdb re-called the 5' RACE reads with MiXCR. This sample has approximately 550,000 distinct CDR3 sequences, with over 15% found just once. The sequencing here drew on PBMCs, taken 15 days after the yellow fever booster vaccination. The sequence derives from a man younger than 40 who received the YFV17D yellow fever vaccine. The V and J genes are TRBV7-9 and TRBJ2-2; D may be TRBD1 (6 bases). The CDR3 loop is CASSPRAGANTGELFF. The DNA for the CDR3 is TGTGCCAGCAGCCCCAGGGCAGGGGCGAACACCGGGGAGCTGTTTTTT.